Listed below are T cell receptor beta chains from one sample, sequenced in a study of blood T cell repertoires in COVID-19. Sequencing used immunoSEQ multiplex PCR; TCRdb keeps in-frame clones, though not all of them. The sample lists approximately 190,000 clones; under 90% were seen once. Sequencing was done on a sample of peripheral blood. These receptors came from a man aged 55 to 70 with acute or convalescent COVID-19. Both conserved end residues are part of each CDR3. Fields, in order: D gene, V gene, J gene, clone size, CDR3 DNA, CDR3 protein. A D gene is named only where the DNA matches it firmly. Part of the rows lack a size; the others show once, few, many or a class for expanded clones.

D gene: NA; V gene: TRBV19; J gene: TRBJ1-2; clone size: NA; CDR3 DNA: TGTGCCAGTAGTATAGTTTGGACAGCAGAGCGTGGCTACACCTTC; CDR3 protein: CASSIVWTAERGYTF
D gene: NA; V gene: TRBV2; J gene: TRBJ1-4; clone size: few; CDR3 DNA: TGTGCCAGCAGACCGACTGCCGCAACTAATGAAAAACTGTTTTTT; CDR3 protein: CASRPTAATNEKLFF
D gene: TRBD2; V gene: TRBV10-1; J gene: TRBJ2-1; clone size: NA; CDR3 DNA: TGCGCCAGCAGTGAGGCGGGAGAAGTCAATGAGCAGTTCTTC; CDR3 protein: CASSEAGEVNEQFF
D gene: NA; V gene: TRBV7-9; J gene: TRBJ1-4; clone size: NA; CDR3 DNA: TGTGCCAGCAGCTTAAACCGAGGAAATGAAAAACTGTTTTTT; CDR3 protein: CASSLNRGNEKLFF
D gene: TRBD1; V gene: TRBV7-9; J gene: TRBJ2-3; clone size: NA; CDR3 DNA: TGTGCCAGCCGGGGAGATCTGGGACAGGGGGCGCAGGATACGCAGTATTTT; CDR3 protein: CASRGDLGQGAQDTQYF
D gene: NA; V gene: TRBV6-2/TRBV6-3; J gene: TRBJ2-3; clone size: NA; CDR3 DNA: TGTGCCAGCACCCCCTTAGCGCTTAGCACAGATACGCAGTATTTT; CDR3 protein: CASTPLALSTDTQYF
D gene: NA; V gene: TRBV7-9; J gene: TRBJ1-2; clone size: NA; CDR3 DNA: TGTGCCAGCAGCTACCCGGGAACCTATGGCTACACCTTC; CDR3 protein: CASSYPGTYGYTF
D gene: TRBD1; V gene: TRBV9; J gene: TRBJ1-4; clone size: NA; CDR3 DNA: TGTGCCAGCAGCCCGAGACAGGGCGGAAAACTGTTTTTT; CDR3 protein: CASSPRQGGKLFF
D gene: TRBD1; V gene: TRBV2; J gene: TRBJ1-5; clone size: NA; CDR3 DNA: TGTGCCAGCAGTGAATGGGCCGGGACAGGGAATCAGCCCCAGCATTTT; CDR3 protein: CASSEWAGTGNQPQHF
D gene: TRBD1; V gene: TRBV2; J gene: TRBJ1-6; clone size: NA; CDR3 DNA: TGTGCCAGCAGGCCAGGACAGGGAGGATCCTATAATTCACCCCTCCACTTT; CDR3 protein: CASRPGQGGSYNSPLHF
D gene: TRBD1; V gene: TRBV4-3; J gene: TRBJ2-5; clone size: NA; CDR3 DNA: TGCGCCAGCAGCCAGCGGGACAGGGGTTCGGGGACCCAGTACTTC; CDR3 protein: CASSQRDRGSGTQYF
D gene: NA; V gene: TRBV5-1; J gene: TRBJ2-6; clone size: once; CDR3 DNA: TGCGCCAGCAGCTTGGTACAGTCTGGGGCCAACGTCCTGACTTTC; CDR3 protein: CASSLVQSGANVLTF
D gene: NA; V gene: TRBV5-1; J gene: TRBJ1-3; clone size: NA; CDR3 DNA: TGCGCCAGCAGCCCAGATGGAAGGATGGGGCGCCCCTCTGGAAACACCATATATTTT; CDR3 protein: CASSPDGRMGRPSGNTIYF
D gene: TRBD2; V gene: TRBV7-3; J gene: TRBJ2-3; clone size: NA; CDR3 DNA: TGTGCCAGCAGCGGTAGCGGGGGGGCCCGAGATACGCAGTATTTT; CDR3 protein: CASSGSGGARDTQYF
D gene: NA; V gene: TRBV7-2; J gene: TRBJ2-1; clone size: NA; CDR3 DNA: TGTGCCAGCAGCTCCCGGGGGTCCTACAATGAGCAGTTCTTC; CDR3 protein: CASSSRGSYNEQFF
D gene: TRBD1; V gene: TRBV7-3; J gene: TRBJ1-1; clone size: NA; CDR3 DNA: TGTGCCAGCAGCTTAACACCGGGACAGGGGAGCACTGAAGCTTTCTTT; CDR3 protein: CASSLTPGQGSTEAFF
D gene: NA; V gene: TRBV12-3/TRBV12-4; J gene: TRBJ1-2; clone size: NA; CDR3 DNA: TGTGCCAGCGGGGCGGGACTTGGCTACACCTTC; CDR3 protein: CASGAGLGYTF
D gene: TRBD1; V gene: TRBV19; J gene: TRBJ2-6; clone size: NA; CDR3 DNA: TGTGCCAGTAGTATATCAGGGACAGGATGGGTGGGGGCCAACGTCCTGACTTTC; CDR3 protein: CASSISGTGWVGANVLTF
D gene: NA; V gene: TRBV4-1; J gene: TRBJ2-6; clone size: NA; CDR3 DNA: TGCGCCAGCAGCCAAGAGGGCGGGGCCAACGTCCTGACTTTC; CDR3 protein: CASSQEGGANVLTF
D gene: NA; V gene: TRBV19; J gene: TRBJ1-2; clone size: once; CDR3 DNA: TGTGCCAGTAGCCCAGGACAGAACTATGGCTACACCTTC; CDR3 protein: CASSPGQNYGYTF
D gene: NA; V gene: TRBV2; J gene: TRBJ1-5; clone size: few; CDR3 DNA: TGTGCCAGCAGTCCGCAGGGAAGTCACAATCAGCCCCAGCATTTT; CDR3 protein: CASSPQGSHNQPQHF
D gene: NA; V gene: TRBV29-1; J gene: TRBJ1-1; clone size: NA; CDR3 DNA: TGCAGCGTCTCACAGGGGAACACTGAAGCTTTCTTT; CDR3 protein: CSVSQGNTEAFF
D gene: TRBD2; V gene: TRBV5-1; J gene: TRBJ2-3; clone size: once; CDR3 DNA: TGCGCCAGCAGCTTGACGGAGCGGGGGGTAGGTACGCAGTATTTT; CDR3 protein: CASSLTERGVGTQYF
D gene: TRBD2; V gene: TRBV19; J gene: TRBJ2-1; clone size: NA; CDR3 DNA: TGTGCCAGTAGTCCAACTACTAGCGGGGAGAGCTCCTACAATGAGCAGTTCTTC; CDR3 protein: CASSPTTSGESSYNEQFF
D gene: TRBD1; V gene: TRBV3-1/TRBV3-2; J gene: TRBJ2-5; clone size: NA; CDR3 DNA: TGTGCCAGCAGCCAAAGGACAGGGATTGAGACCCAGTACTTC; CDR3 protein: CASSQRTGIETQYF
D gene: TRBD1; V gene: TRBV19; J gene: TRBJ2-5; clone size: few; CDR3 DNA: TGTGCCAGTAGCCCGCAGGGGGCAGGACAAGAGACCCAGTACTTC; CDR3 protein: CASSPQGAGQETQYF
D gene: NA; V gene: TRBV12-3/TRBV12-4; J gene: TRBJ1-1; clone size: NA; CDR3 DNA: TGTGCCAGCAGTCCGAGGAACACTGAAGCTTTCTTT; CDR3 protein: CASSPRNTEAFF